The 16 T cell receptor beta chains below all came from one sample that was sequenced in a study of blood T cell repertoires in COVID-19. The repertoire was sequenced with immunoSEQ multiplex PCR; TCRdb's copy has only in-frame clones and lacks some. The profile covers under 300,000 clones, with about 85% appearing a single time and roughly 6% taken by the ten largest. The sample consisted of PBMCs or T cells enriched from blood (not recorded which). The receptors originated from a woman in her 30s with acute COVID-19.

The chain has TRBV3-1 (or the pseudogene TRBV3-2) and TRBJ2-5; D is unresolved. Germline V gene lookup returns CDR1 LGHDT and CDR2 YNNKEL (reference sequence). This CDR3 has 15 amino acids. The V and J ends lost 1 base and 9 bases respectively, with 18 bases between them. CDR3 region: CASSQGRMATDPQYF. DNA of the CDR3: TGTGCCAGCAGCCAAGGTCGGATGGCGACTGACCCCCAGTACTTC.

This clone was counted a single time. This rearrangement joins TRBV5-5 to TRBJ2-3; D is ambiguous. Trimming took off 0 bases at V and 2 bases at J, with 10 bases between the two ends. Germline V gene data show CDR1 as SGHKS and CDR2 as YYEKEE (reference sequence). This CDR3 contains 15 residues. In DNA form, the CDR3 reads TGTGCCAGCAGCTTGGTTGGCTTTTCCACAGATACGCAGTATTTT. Its protein product is CASSLVGFSTDTQYF.

Concerning this clone: The same CDR3 arises from other DNA sequences in this sample as well. This rearrangement joins TRBV7-9 to TRBJ1-3, with unresolved D. The CDR3 loop spans 14 amino acids. V gave up 0 bases and J gave up 1 base, with 4 bases separating them. Germline V gene sequence: CDR1 SEHNR, CDR2 FQNEAQ (reference sequence). CDR3 nucleotides: TGTGCCAGCAGCTTAGCCGGTTCTGGAAACACCATATATTTT. Translating it yields CASSLAGSGNTIYF.

In nucleotides, the CDR3 is TGTGCCAGCAGCAACTCGGGTGAGCAGTTCTTC. Amino acid sequence: CASSNSGEQFF. The chain links TRBV7-2 to TRBJ2-1; D is unresolved. In germline, CDR1 is SGHTA, CDR2 FQGNSA. V lost 5 bases and J lost 9, with 8 bases in between. CDR3 length: 11 amino acids.

CDR3 nucleotide sequence: TGTGCCAGCAGCTGGGGGACAGGGGGCTGGGATGAGCAGTTCTTC. It is translated as CASSWGTGGWDEQFF. This chain joins TRBV5-4 and TRBJ2-1; TRBD1 aligns across 12 bases. This CDR3 contains 15 residues. V trimming: 3 bases; J trimming: 8 bases; junction bases outside the gene matches: 6. CDR1 is SGHNT and CDR2 is YYREEE in the germline V gene (reference sequence).

This sequence joins TRBV30 and TRBJ2-5; D is uncertain. CDR1 is GTSNPN, CDR2 SVGIG, per germline (reference sequence). The CDR3 runs 13 residues. V was pared by 8 bases and J by 5 bases, with 18 bases between. The CDR3 reads CAGASIGYETQYF. The CDR3 nucleotides are TGTGCCGGAGCGTCGATTGGGTACGAGACCCAGTACTTC.

The CDR3 DNA is TGTGCCATCAGTGAGTCGGGAGAGGGGGGGCGAGAGACCCAGTACTTC. Protein product: CAISESGEGGRETQYF. This rearrangement joins TRBV10-3 to TRBJ2-5, with D maybe TRBD2 (7 bases). V shed 0 bases and J shed 4 bases, with 15 bases lying between them. The CDR3 has 16 amino acids. The germline CDR1 and CDR2 sequences are ENHRY and SYGVKD.

V and J are TRBV19 and TRBJ1-2, with 7 bases matching TRBD1. Germline CDR1 and CDR2: LNHDA and SQIVND (reference sequence). V shed 6 bases and J 7 bases; nucleotides not matched to a gene: 2. This CDR3 is built from 11 residues. CDR3 nucleotide sequence: TGTGCCAGTAGGACAGGGAGTGGCTACACCTTC. This encodes CASRTGSGYTF.

This clone was observed a handful of times. The CDR3 spells CASSLHGSNEQFF. The DNA for the CDR3 is TGTGCCAGCAGCTTGCACGGGAGTAATGAGCAGTTCTTC. The rearrangement joins TRBV5-5 to TRBJ2-1; D is possibly TRBD2 (6 bases). Germline values: CDR1 SGHKS, CDR2 YYEKEE (reference sequence). Between the trimmed V and J ends, which lost 1 base and 7 bases, there was a span of 9 bases. The CDR3 consists of 13 residues.

The genes are TRBV19 and TRBJ1-4; 9 nucleotides match TRBD1. The ends lost 5 bases at V and 3 bases at J; junction bases unmatched: 4. The CDR3 is 15 amino acids. Germline V gene sequence: CDR1 LNHDA, CDR2 SQIVND (reference sequence). CDR3 in DNA: TGTGCCAGTAGTCCGCGACAGGGGGCTAATGAAAAACTGTTTTTT. Its protein product is CASSPRQGANEKLFF.

The chain couples TRBV25-1 to TRBJ2-3; 7 bases match TRBD2. Germline trimming cut 3 bases from V and 0 bases from J; bases unmatched to any gene: 6. This CDR3 region has 16 residues. Germline CDR1 and CDR2: MGHDK and SYGVNS. The CDR3 region has the DNA TGTGCCAGCAGTGAGAGAGAGCGGGGCAGCACAGATACGCAGTATTTT. The encoded protein is CASSERERGSTDTQYF.

In the case of this clone: Other DNA sequences within the sample encode an identical CDR3. The V and J genes are TRBV28 and TRBJ2-7; D is perhaps TRBD1 (5 bases). V lost 3 bases and J 1 base, leaving 7 bases between the germline ends. Germline V gene lookup returns CDR1 MDHEN and CDR2 SYDVKM. This CDR3 is built from 13 residues. In DNA, the CDR3 is TGTGCCAGCAGTTTCCCAGGGTCCTACGAGCAGTACTTC. Protein: CASSFPGSYEQYF. The complete variable domain, with remaining parts taken from reference TRBV28 and TRBJ2-7, reads DVKVTQSSRYLVKRTGEKVFLECVQDMDHENMFWYRQDPGLGLRLIYFSYDVKMKEKGDIPEGYSVSREKKERFSLILESASTNQTSMYLCASSFPGSYEQYFGPGTRLTVT.

The chain joins TRBV6-5 to TRBJ1-2; the D gene is possibly TRBD1 (5 bases). This CDR3 region has 13 residues. V dropped 6 bases and J dropped 3 bases, with 11 bases sitting between them. The germline CDR1 and CDR2 sequences are MNHEY and SVGAGI. CDR3 region: CASRRDRDYGYTF. DNA for the CDR3: TGTGCCAGCAGGCGGGACCGAGACTATGGCTACACCTTC.

This chain joins TRBV11-3 and TRBJ2-7; D perhaps matches TRBD2 (6 bases). The CDR3 runs 15 residues. V shed 1 base and J shed 3 bases, with 13 bases lying between them. Germline values: CDR1 SGHNT, CDR2 YENEEA. The CDR3 sequence: CASSLGGGGIYEQYF. For the CDR3, the DNA is TGTGCCAGCAGCTTAGGCGGCGGCGGGATCTACGAGCAGTACTTC.

CDR3 amino acids: CATSGRVTINSYNEQFF. The CDR3 DNA is TGTGCCACAAGCGGGAGGGTGACCATTAACTCCTACAATGAGCAGTTCTTC. The chain uses TRBV28 and TRBJ2-1; TRBD2 matches 10 bases. CDR3 size: 17 residues. V lost 10 bases, J lost 0 bases, and 12 bases stayed unmatched. Looked up from germline, CDR1 is MDHEN and CDR2 is SYDVKM. Supplemented by reference TRBV28 and TRBJ2-1, the full variable domain reads DVKVTQSSRYLVKRTGEKVFLECVQDMDHENMFWYRQDPGLGLRLIYFSYDVKMKEKGDIPEGYSVSREKKERFSLILESASTNQTSMYLCATSGRVTINSYNEQFFGPGTRLTVL.

The V call is TRBV6-2 or TRBV6-3, the J call TRBJ1-5; D remains ambiguous. Germline CDR1 and CDR2: MNHEY and SVGEGT. This CDR3 region has 16 residues. Trimming left V 4 bases short and J 4 bases short, with 17 bases between. DNA for the CDR3: TGTGCCAGCAGTTCTCCTGCCCGGGTCTTAAATCAGCCCCAGCATTTT. Protein: CASSSPARVLNQPQHF.